Following are 5 T cell receptor beta chains from one sample sequenced in a study of response to subunit inactivated influenza vaccine. TCRdb independently ran MiXCR on the RT-PCR reads; one entry per CDR3 protein. In the table there are approximately 500,000 distinct CDR3 sequences, around 21% of which are singletons. The sample was also linked to a second study, of T cells expressing NK-cell markers. From that paper: 5'RACE template switching built TCR beta cDNA with unique molecular identifiers.

Sequencing used CD4+ T cells sorted from PBMCs, obtained 11 to 12 days after vaccination. The receptors here all came from a man over 45 who received an inactivated influenza vaccine.

Comments on this clonotype: Because it lacks the conserved phenylalanine or tryptophan at the end, this CDR3 is likely a read error. This chain uses TRBV11-2 with TRBJ2-7; D may be TRBD1 or TRBD2 (5 bases each). Germline CDR1 SGHAT, CDR2 FQNNGV. The germline V and J ends were trimmed by 4 bases and 2 bases, with 18 bases remaining between them. The CDR3 sequence is 16 residues long. The CDR3 loop is CASSSPWDRLTYEQYL. As DNA, the CDR3 is TGTGCCAGCAGCTCGCCGTGGGACCGACTCACCTACGAGCAGTACCTC.

This clonotype was counted ten times or more. The chain carries TRBV5-1 and TRBJ1-1, with 9 nucleotides matching TRBD1. V dropped 1 base and J dropped 3; count of bases not matched to a gene: 4. This CDR3 has 15 residues. Germline V gene sequence: CDR1 SGHRS, CDR2 YFSETQ. The CDR3 is CASSLLQGADTEAFF. The DNA of the CDR3 is TGCGCCAGCAGCTTGTTACAGGGGGCGGACACTGAAGCTTTCTTT.

This chain joins TRBV29-1 and TRBJ1-3; no clear D. Trimming took off 3 bases at V and 0 bases at J, with 9 bases between the two ends. The CDR3 runs 14 residues. The V gene's germline CDR1 is SQVTM and CDR2 ANQGSEA. CDR3 DNA: TGCAGCGTTGATAGGACGGGCTCTGGAAACACCATATATTTT. Translated: CSVDRTGSGNTIYF.

The table lists this clonotype with a few counts. The chain has TRBV6-2 or TRBV6-3 and TRBJ2-1; 9 positions agree with TRBD1. The CDR3 is 14 amino acids. The V gene's germline CDR1 is MNHEY and CDR2 SVGEGT. The V gene end was trimmed by 6 bases and the J gene end by 4 bases; junction bases not matched to a gene: 4. The CDR3 region is CASRRTGAYNEQFF. CDR3 bases: TGTGCCAGCAGGAGGACAGGGGCTTACAATGAGCAGTTCTTC.

The V gene is TRBV5-6, the J gene TRBJ2-4; D possibly corresponds to TRBD2 (5 bases). Per the germline V gene, CDR1 is SGHDT and CDR2 is YYEEEE. Trimming took 0 bases from V and 15 from J, leaving 19 bases between them. This CDR3 spans 14 amino acids. The CDR3 nucleotides are TGTGCCAGCAGCTTGGCCTTTGGTGAGGGATTCAGGTACTTC. Translated: CASSLAFGEGFRYF.